The next 14 T cell receptor beta chains were all read from a single sample in a study of control samples from healthy donors and cancer patients. The data were produced by immunoSEQ multiplex PCR, yet TCRdb's version contains in-frame clones alone and is incomplete. The sample has 55,000 to 85,000 clones, more than 70% seen once; the top ten hold about 2.2%. Material: PBMCs. The receptors were gathered from a woman aged 45-60 years with head and neck cancer.

V and J are TRBV6-5 and TRBJ2-1, with 11 bases that match TRBD2. This CDR3 region has 14 residues. V shed 9 bases and J 7 bases; nucleotides not matched to a gene: 8. Per the germline V gene, CDR1 is MNHEY and CDR2 is SVGAGI. The CDR3 loop reads CASMVAGGPNEQFF. CDR3 DNA: TGTGCCAGTATGGTAGCGGGGGGGCCTAATGAGCAGTTCTTC.

This chain connects TRBV5-1 to TRBJ1-1; possible D gene TRBD1, 5 bases. The V gene's germline CDR1 is SGHRS and CDR2 YFSETQ. Trimming removed 3 bases at V and 1 base at J, with 13 bases between. There are 15 residues in the CDR3. In DNA, the CDR3 is TGCGCCAGCAGCTCTTCCGGGACGGAGAACACTGAAGCTTTCTTT. Encoded protein: CASSSSGTENTEAFF.

This sequence joins TRBV5-1 and TRBJ2-1, with D possibly TRBD2 on 5 matching bases. The CDR3 extends over 12 amino acids. Per the germline V gene, CDR1 is SGHRS and CDR2 is YFSETQ. V was cut by 5 bases and J by 6 bases, with 9 bases left in between. The CDR3 nucleotides are TGCGCCAGCAGTCGTGGGAGCAATGAGCAGTTCTTC. This encodes CASSRGSNEQFF.

This clone was detected a few times. The chain links TRBV2 to TRBJ2-1; D ambiguous. V was pared by 6 bases and J by 4 bases, with 10 bases between. Germline CDR1 and CDR2: SNHLY and FYNNEI. This CDR3 is built from 13 residues. The CDR3 DNA sequence: TGTGCCAGCAGCCAAGCCCAGTACAATGAGCAGTTCTTC. Translation gives CASSQAQYNEQFF.

The table lists this clone with a count of one. This rearrangement joins TRBV9 to TRBJ1-2; D not resolved. Germline lookup yields CDR1 SGDLS and CDR2 YYNGEE. Trimming pared 4 bases from V and 6 bases from J, leaving 10 bases between. CDR3 size: 12 residues. This chain's CDR3 is CASSPLENGYTF. The CDR3 DNA sequence: TGTGCCAGCAGCCCCCTCGAGAATGGCTACACCTTC.

The CDR3 DNA follows: TGTGCCAGTCTTGACGAGGCCATGAACACTGAAGCTTTCTTT. Translation: CASLDEAMNTEAFF. The chain has TRBV5-5 and TRBJ1-1; D unclear. The CDR3 consists of 14 residues. Germline values: CDR1 SGHKS, CDR2 YYEKEE (reference sequence). V gave up 8 bases and J gave up 0 bases, with 14 bases separating them.

This clone is a singleton in its sample. V gene TRBV3-1 (or the pseudogene TRBV3-2) combines with J gene TRBJ2-3, with 9 bases that match TRBD2. The CDR3 totals 15 residues. V trimming: 1 base; J trimming: 4 bases; junction bases outside the gene matches: 3. The germline V gene encodes CDR1 LGHDT and CDR2 YNNKEL (reference sequence). This chain's CDR3 is CASSQGRGGPDTQYF. In DNA, the CDR3 is TGTGCCAGCAGCCAAGGGCGGGGGGGTCCAGATACGCAGTATTTT.

The chain is built from TRBV18 and TRBJ2-1, with 8 bases fitting TRBD2. The germline V gene encodes CDR1 KGHSH and CDR2 LQKENI. The V and J ends lost 1 base and 5 bases, in that order; junction bases with no gene match: 13. CDR3 length: 18 residues. CDR3 region: CASSPRPGTSGGNNEQFF. The CDR3 coding sequence is TGTGCCAGCTCACCACGGCCTGGAACTAGCGGAGGAAACAATGAGCAGTTCTTC. The full variable domain, in which reference TRBV18 and TRBJ2-1 provide the parts outside the CDR3, is NAGVMQNPRHLVRRRGQEARLRCSPMKGHSHVYWYRQLPEEGLKFMVYLQKENIIDESGMPKERFSAEFPKEGPSILRIQQVVRGDSAAYFCASSPRPGTSGGNNEQFFGPGTRLTVL.

J is TRBJ2-4 and V is TRBV7-9, with 8 bases fitting TRBD1. In germline, CDR1 is SEHNR, CDR2 FQNEAQ (reference sequence). The CDR3 has 14 amino acids. V lost 3 bases and J lost 8; bases outside the gene matches: 6. In DNA form, the CDR3 reads TGTGCCAGCAGCTTCACACAGGGGGTGGACATTCAGTACTTC. Its translation is CASSFTQGVDIQYF.

The V call is TRBV2, the J call TRBJ1-3; possibly TRBD1 for D (6 bases). Trimming left V 10 bases short and J 1 base short, with 17 bases between. The CDR3 contains 15 residues. Germline CDR1 and CDR2: SNHLY and FYNNEI. The CDR3 DNA is TGTGCCACCTCGACAGGACTCTTTTCTGGAAACACCATATATTTT. Translating gives CATSTGLFSGNTIYF.

This clone was seen just once. The chain links TRBV10-2 to TRBJ2-1; 12 nucleotides align to TRBD2. Germline CDR1 WSHSY, CDR2 SAAADI. The CDR3 runs to 17 residues. J lost 4 bases, V lost 0 bases, and 4 bases had no gene match. CDR3 amino acids: CASSESGLAGGYNEQFF. The CDR3 DNA sequence: TGCGCCAGCAGTGAGTCGGGGCTAGCGGGGGGGTACAATGAGCAGTTCTTC.

The rearrangement links TRBV9 to TRBJ2-1; TRBD2 matches at 10 bases. The junction had 6 bases not matched to a gene; V was cut back by 0 bases and J by 0 bases. The CDR3 consists of 18 residues. In germline, CDR1 is SGDLS, CDR2 YYNGEE. CDR3 bases: TGTGCCAGCAGCGTAGCACTAGCGGGGTATAGCTCCTACAATGAGCAGTTCTTC. Amino acid sequence: CASSVALAGYSSYNEQFF.

This clone was seen just once. This chain links TRBV6-1 with TRBJ2-7; 7 nucleotides agree with TRBD1. The J segment lost 7 bases and the V segment lost 0 bases, leaving 3 bases of the junction unmatched. Germline V gives CDR1 MNHNS, CDR2 SASEGT. The CDR3 totals 13 residues. The CDR3 spells CASSEAQQGEQYF. The CDR3 DNA reads as TGTGCCAGCAGTGAAGCGCAACAGGGGGAGCAGTACTTC.

The V and J genes are TRBV7-2 and TRBJ2-7; D gene unclear. Trimming left V 4 bases short and J 4 bases short, with 11 bases between. In germline, CDR1 is SGHTA, CDR2 FQGNSA. This CDR3 contains 13 residues. CDR3 sequence: CASSSLPPYEQYF. The CDR3 DNA sequence: TGTGCCAGCAGCTCCTTACCCCCTTACGAGCAGTACTTC. Variable domain in full (rest from reference TRBV7-2 and TRBJ2-7): GAGVSQSPSNKVTEKGKDVELRCDPISGHTALYWYRQSLGQGLEFLIYFQGNSAPDKSGLPSDRFSAERTGGSVSTLTIQRTQQEDSAVYLCASSSLPPYEQYFGPGTRLTVT.